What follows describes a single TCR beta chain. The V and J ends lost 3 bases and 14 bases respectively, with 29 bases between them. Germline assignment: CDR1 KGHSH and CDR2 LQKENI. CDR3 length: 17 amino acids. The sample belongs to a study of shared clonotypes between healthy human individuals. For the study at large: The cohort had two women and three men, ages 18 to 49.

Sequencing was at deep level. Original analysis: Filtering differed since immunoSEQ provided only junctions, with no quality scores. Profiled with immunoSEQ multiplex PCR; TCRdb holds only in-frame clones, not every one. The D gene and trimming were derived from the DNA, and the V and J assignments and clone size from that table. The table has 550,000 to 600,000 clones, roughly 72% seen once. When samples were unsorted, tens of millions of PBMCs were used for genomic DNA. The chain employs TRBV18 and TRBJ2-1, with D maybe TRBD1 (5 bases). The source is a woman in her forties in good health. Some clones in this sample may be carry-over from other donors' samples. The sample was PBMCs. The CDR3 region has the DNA TGTGCCAGCTCACCCGACAGTAGGGAAAGGAGATTAGCCCTAAAGTTCTTC. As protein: CASSPDSRERRLALKFF.